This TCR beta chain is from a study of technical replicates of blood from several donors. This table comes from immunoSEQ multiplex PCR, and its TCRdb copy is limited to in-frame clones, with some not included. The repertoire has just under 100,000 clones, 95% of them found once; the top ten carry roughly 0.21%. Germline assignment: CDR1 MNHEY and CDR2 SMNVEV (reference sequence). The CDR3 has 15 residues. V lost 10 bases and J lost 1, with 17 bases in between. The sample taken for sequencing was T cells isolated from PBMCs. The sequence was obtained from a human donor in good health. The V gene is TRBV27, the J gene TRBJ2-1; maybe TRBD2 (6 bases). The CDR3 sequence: CAIRREGGSYNEQFF. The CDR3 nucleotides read TGTGCCATTCGCCGGGAAGGAGGGTCCTACAATGAGCAGTTCTTC.